Listed below are T cell receptor beta chains from one sample, sequenced in a study of shared clonotypes between healthy human individuals. The method was immunoSEQ multiplex PCR; TCRdb's version includes in-frame clones alone and lacks a portion of them. The table has roughly 530,000 clones, 90% to 96% seen once. The sequenced sample consisted of naive CD4+ T cells sorted from blood. Receptors were obtained from a woman younger than 45 in good health. The CDR3 runs from the conserved cysteine through the conserved F or W. D genes are given only for firm matches. The size entry is marked missing in some rows and otherwise reads once, few, many or a size class.

V gene: TRBV18; D gene: .; clone size: .; J gene: TRBJ1-1; CDR3 DNA: TGTGCCAGCTCACCAAGCTTTGAGGGTTTCACTGAAGCTTTCTTT; CDR3 protein: CASSPSFEGFTEAFF
V gene: TRBV2; D gene: .; clone size: .; J gene: TRBJ1-2; CDR3 DNA: TGTGCCAGCAACGAGGTAAACTATGGCTACACCTTC; CDR3 protein: CASNEVNYGYTF
V gene: TRBV15; D gene: .; clone size: once; J gene: TRBJ2-1; CDR3 DNA: TGTGCCACCAGCAGAGATCAGGTCCCACCCCCCTACAATGAGCAGTTCTTC; CDR3 protein: CATSRDQVPPPYNEQFF
V gene: TRBV9; D gene: TRBD2; clone size: .; J gene: TRBJ2-1; CDR3 DNA: TGTGCCAGCAGCGTGGGTGGACTAGCGGGAAATGAGCAGTTCTTC; CDR3 protein: CASSVGGLAGNEQFF
V gene: TRBV28; D gene: TRBD2; clone size: .; J gene: TRBJ2-2; CDR3 DNA: TGTGCCAGCAGTACAAGCGGGGGGATTAAGCTGTTTTTT; CDR3 protein: CASSTSGGIKLFF
V gene: TRBV27; D gene: .; clone size: few; J gene: TRBJ1-3; CDR3 DNA: TGTGCCAGCAGTCGGACACTTGGAAACACCATATATTTT; CDR3 protein: CASSRTLGNTIYF
V gene: TRBV2; D gene: .; clone size: once; J gene: TRBJ2-5; CDR3 DNA: TGTGCCAGCACTCCACTGCAGTCCCAAGAGACCCAGTACTTC; CDR3 protein: CASTPLQSQETQYF
V gene: TRBV9; D gene: .; clone size: .; J gene: TRBJ2-3; CDR3 DNA: TGTGCCAGCAGCGTAGCGGGCTGGAGCACAGATACGCAGTATTTT; CDR3 protein: CASSVAGWSTDTQYF
V gene: TRBV28; D gene: .; clone size: once; J gene: TRBJ1-1; CDR3 DNA: TGTGCCAGCAATACCCCAGGAGACACTGAAGCTTTCTTT; CDR3 protein: CASNTPGDTEAFF
V gene: TRBV11-2; D gene: TRBD2; clone size: .; J gene: TRBJ2-1; CDR3 DNA: TGTGCCAGCAGCTTTACTAGCGGGAGGAGGGATGAGCAGTTCTTC; CDR3 protein: CASSFTSGRRDEQFF
V gene: TRBV28; D gene: .; clone size: .; J gene: TRBJ2-7; CDR3 DNA: TGTGCCAGCAGTTTTAATTACGAGCAGTACTTC; CDR3 protein: CASSFNYEQYF
V gene: TRBV18; D gene: TRBD2; clone size: .; J gene: TRBJ2-2; CDR3 DNA: TGTGCCAGCTCACTCGGGACTAGCGGGAGTCGGAGCGGGGAGCTGTTTTTT; CDR3 protein: CASSLGTSGSRSGELFF
V gene: TRBV6-6; D gene: .; clone size: .; J gene: TRBJ2-2; CDR3 DNA: TGTGCCAGCTCCCGAGGGACCGGGGAGCTGTTTTTT; CDR3 protein: CASSRGTGELFF
V gene: TRBV14; D gene: .; clone size: .; J gene: TRBJ2-5; CDR3 DNA: TGTGCCAGCAGTCGCCGGGGGAGAGTGGAGACCCAGTACTTC; CDR3 protein: CASSRRGRVETQYF
V gene: TRBV11-2; D gene: TRBD1; clone size: .; J gene: TRBJ2-7; CDR3 DNA: TGTGCCAGCAGCTTAGCGGGACAGGGTTACGAGCAGTACTTC; CDR3 protein: CASSLAGQGYEQYF
V gene: TRBV18; D gene: TRBD2; clone size: .; J gene: TRBJ2-7; CDR3 DNA: TGTGCCAGCTCACCAGGACTAGCGGGAGTCGACGAGCAGTACTTC; CDR3 protein: CASSPGLAGVDEQYF
V gene: TRBV5-1; D gene: TRBD2; clone size: .; J gene: TRBJ2-1; CDR3 DNA: TGCGCCAGCAGCTTGGTGTTTAGCGGGTACAATGAGCAGTTCTTC; CDR3 protein: CASSLVFSGYNEQFF
V gene: TRBV4-2; D gene: TRBD1; clone size: .; J gene: TRBJ2-6; CDR3 DNA: TGTGCCAGCAGCCAGACCGTGAGCCCGGGACAGGGTGCTGGGGCCAACGTCCTGACTTTC; CDR3 protein: CASSQTVSPGQGAGANVLTF
V gene: TRBV7-9; D gene: TRBD2; clone size: few; J gene: TRBJ2-7; CDR3 DNA: TGTGCCAGTTCAGCGGGAGGGGAGCAGTACTTC; CDR3 protein: CASSAGGEQYF
V gene: TRBV28; D gene: .; clone size: .; J gene: TRBJ1-4; CDR3 DNA: TGTGCCAGCAGTTTTAACCCCACTACAGGGAATGAAAAACTGTTTTTT; CDR3 protein: CASSFNPTTGNEKLFF
V gene: TRBV28; D gene: .; clone size: .; J gene: TRBJ2-5; CDR3 DNA: TGTGCCAGCAGTTCCCCCGGTGTAGAGACCCAGTACTTC; CDR3 protein: CASSSPGVETQYF
V gene: TRBV18; D gene: .; clone size: .; J gene: TRBJ1-1; CDR3 DNA: TGTGCCAGCTCACAACAGAGGAACACTGAAGCTTTCTTT; CDR3 protein: CASSQQRNTEAFF
V gene: TRBV11-2; D gene: TRBD1; clone size: once; J gene: TRBJ2-2; CDR3 DNA: TGTGCCAGCGCAAACCTACAGGGGCCGGGGACCGGGGAGCTGTTTTTT; CDR3 protein: CASANLQGPGTGELFF
V gene: TRBV11-1; D gene: .; clone size: .; J gene: TRBJ2-3; CDR3 DNA: TGTGCCAGTAGAACCCGGGACAGCACAGATACGCAGTATTTT; CDR3 protein: CASRTRDSTDTQYF
V gene: TRBV5-1; D gene: TRBD1; clone size: .; J gene: TRBJ1-1; CDR3 DNA: TGCGCCAGCAGACCGGGACAGGGGTCCACTGAAGCTTTCTTT; CDR3 protein: CASRPGQGSTEAFF
V gene: TRBV19; D gene: .; clone size: .; J gene: TRBJ2-7; CDR3 DNA: TGTGCCAGTAGTAAGTGGGAGCCCTACGAGCAGTACTTC; CDR3 protein: CASSKWEPYEQYF
V gene: TRBV4-2; D gene: TRBD2; clone size: .; J gene: TRBJ2-3; CDR3 DNA: TGTGCCAGCAGCCAAGATTTGGGACTACGAAATCCAACGACTAGCACAGATACGCAGTATTTT; CDR3 protein: CASSQDLGLRNPTTSTDTQYF
V gene: TRBV7-9; D gene: TRBD1; clone size: few; J gene: TRBJ1-5; CDR3 DNA: TGTGCCAGCAGTACCGGACAGGGCTTCCAGCCCCAGCATTTT; CDR3 protein: CASSTGQGFQPQHF
V gene: TRBV18; D gene: .; clone size: .; J gene: TRBJ2-1; CDR3 DNA: TGTGCCAGCTCACCAGGCTACAATGAGCAGTTCTTC; CDR3 protein: CASSPGYNEQFF